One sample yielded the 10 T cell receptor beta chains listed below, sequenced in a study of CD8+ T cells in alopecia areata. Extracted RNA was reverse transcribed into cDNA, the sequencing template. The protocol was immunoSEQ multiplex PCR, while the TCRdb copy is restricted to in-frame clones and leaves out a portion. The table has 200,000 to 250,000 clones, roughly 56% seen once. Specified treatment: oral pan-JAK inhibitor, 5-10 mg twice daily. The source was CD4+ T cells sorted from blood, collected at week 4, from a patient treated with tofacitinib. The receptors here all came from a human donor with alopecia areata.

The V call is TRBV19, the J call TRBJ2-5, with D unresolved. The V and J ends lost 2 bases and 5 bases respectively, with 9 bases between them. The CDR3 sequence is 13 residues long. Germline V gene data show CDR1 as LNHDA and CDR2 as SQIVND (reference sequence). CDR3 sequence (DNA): TGTGCCAGTAGTATATCCTTCATGGAGACCCAGTACTTC. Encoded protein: CASSISFMETQYF.

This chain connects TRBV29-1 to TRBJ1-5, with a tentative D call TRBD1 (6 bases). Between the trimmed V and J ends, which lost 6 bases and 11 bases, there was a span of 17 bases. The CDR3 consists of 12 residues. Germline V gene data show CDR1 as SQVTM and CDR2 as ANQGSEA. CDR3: CSVRTETSAQHF. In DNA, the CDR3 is TGCAGCGTCCGGACAGAGACCTCAGCCCAGCATTTT.

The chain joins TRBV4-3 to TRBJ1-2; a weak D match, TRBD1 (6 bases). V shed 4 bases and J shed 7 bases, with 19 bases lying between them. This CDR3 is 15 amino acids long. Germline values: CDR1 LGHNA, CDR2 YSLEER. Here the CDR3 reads CASSPASGGLGGYTF. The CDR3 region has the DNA TGCGCCAGCAGCCCTGCTTCTGGGGGGCTTGGTGGCTACACCTTC.

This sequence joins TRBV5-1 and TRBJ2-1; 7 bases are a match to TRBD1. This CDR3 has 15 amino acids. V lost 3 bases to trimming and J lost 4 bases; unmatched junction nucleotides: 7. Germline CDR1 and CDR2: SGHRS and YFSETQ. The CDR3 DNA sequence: TGCGCCAGCAGCTCGATACCGGGACAGTACAATGAGCAGTTCTTC. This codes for CASSSIPGQYNEQFF.

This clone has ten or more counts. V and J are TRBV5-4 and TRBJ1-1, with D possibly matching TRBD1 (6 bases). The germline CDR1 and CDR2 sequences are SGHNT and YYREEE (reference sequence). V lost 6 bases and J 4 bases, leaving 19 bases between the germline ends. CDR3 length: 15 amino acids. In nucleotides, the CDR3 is TGTGCCAGCACCCCGGAGGGGGGTTGGGGCACTGAAGCTTTCTTT. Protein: CASTPEGGWGTEAFF.

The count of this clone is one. The CDR3 loop reads CASRGVEQETQYF. The CDR3, as DNA: TGTGCCAGCAGAGGGGTGGAGCAAGAGACCCAGTACTTC. The rearrangement uses TRBV25-1 and TRBJ2-5; TRBD1 might be the D (5 bases). There are 13 residues in the CDR3. Germline CDR1 and CDR2: MGHDK and SYGVNS. Deletions cut 6 bases from V and 2 bases from J, with 10 bases between.

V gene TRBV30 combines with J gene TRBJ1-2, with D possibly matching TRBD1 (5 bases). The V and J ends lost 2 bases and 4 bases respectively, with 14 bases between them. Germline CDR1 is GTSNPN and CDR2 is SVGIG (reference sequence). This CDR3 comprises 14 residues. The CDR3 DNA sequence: TGTGCCTGGAGTCCAACCCCGACAGTCTATGGCTACACCTTC. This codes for CAWSPTPTVYGYTF.

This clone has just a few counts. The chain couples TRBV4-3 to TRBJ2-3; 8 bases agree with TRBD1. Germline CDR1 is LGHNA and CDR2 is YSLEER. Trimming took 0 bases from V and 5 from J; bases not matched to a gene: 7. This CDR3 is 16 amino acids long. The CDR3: CASSQEGTGQGDTQYF. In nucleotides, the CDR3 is TGCGCCAGCAGCCAAGAGGGGACAGGTCAGGGAGATACGCAGTATTTT.

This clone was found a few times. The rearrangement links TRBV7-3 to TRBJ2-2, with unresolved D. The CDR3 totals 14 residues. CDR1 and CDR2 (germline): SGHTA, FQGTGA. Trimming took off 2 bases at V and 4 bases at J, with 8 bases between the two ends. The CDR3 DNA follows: TGTGCCAGCAGCTTACAGTCTGGCACCGGGGAGCTGTTTTTT. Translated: CASSLQSGTGELFF.

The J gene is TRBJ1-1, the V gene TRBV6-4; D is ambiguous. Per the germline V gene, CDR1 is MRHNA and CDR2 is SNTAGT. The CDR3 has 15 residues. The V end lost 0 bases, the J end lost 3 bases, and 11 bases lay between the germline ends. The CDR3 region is CASSDSAGGYTEAFF. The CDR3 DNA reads TGTGCCAGCAGTGACTCGGCAGGCGGATACACTGAAGCTTTCTTT.